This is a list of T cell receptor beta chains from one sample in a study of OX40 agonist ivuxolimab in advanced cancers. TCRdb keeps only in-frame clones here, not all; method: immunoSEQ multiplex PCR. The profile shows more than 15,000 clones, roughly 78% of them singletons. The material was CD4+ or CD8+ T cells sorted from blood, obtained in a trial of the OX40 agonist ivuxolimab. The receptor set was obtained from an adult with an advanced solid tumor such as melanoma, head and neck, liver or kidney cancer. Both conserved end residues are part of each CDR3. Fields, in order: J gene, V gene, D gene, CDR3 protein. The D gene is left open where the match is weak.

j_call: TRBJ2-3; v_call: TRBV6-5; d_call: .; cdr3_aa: CASLGRGQDTQYF
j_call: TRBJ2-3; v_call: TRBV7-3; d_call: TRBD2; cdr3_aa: CASSLVIAGAAGTDTQYF
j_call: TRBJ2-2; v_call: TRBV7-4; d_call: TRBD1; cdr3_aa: CASSWDRDTNTGELFF
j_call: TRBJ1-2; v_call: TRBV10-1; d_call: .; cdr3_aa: CASSGSSHNGAFYGYTF
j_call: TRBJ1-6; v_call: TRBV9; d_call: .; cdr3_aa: CASSPRQFAYNSPLHF
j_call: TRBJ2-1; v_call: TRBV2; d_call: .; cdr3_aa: CASSGAGTPNEQFF
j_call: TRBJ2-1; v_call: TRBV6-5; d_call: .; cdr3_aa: CASRIGLRNEQFF
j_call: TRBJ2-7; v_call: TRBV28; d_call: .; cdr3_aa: CASSLGQNYEQYF
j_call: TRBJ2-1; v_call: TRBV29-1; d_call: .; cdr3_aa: CSQDSPGSYNEQFF
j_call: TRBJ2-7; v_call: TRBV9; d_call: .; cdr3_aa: CASSVGQELYEQYF
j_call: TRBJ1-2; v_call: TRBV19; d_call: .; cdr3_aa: CASSPYAEGANYGYTF
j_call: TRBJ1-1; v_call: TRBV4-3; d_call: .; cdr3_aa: CASSQDTGRTTEAFF
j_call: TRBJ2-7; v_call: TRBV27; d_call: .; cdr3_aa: CASSPGHFSSYEQYF
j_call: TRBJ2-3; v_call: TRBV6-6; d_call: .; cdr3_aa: CASGRNTDTQYF
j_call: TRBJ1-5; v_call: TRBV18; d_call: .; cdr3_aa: CASSPVPGHRSNQPQHF
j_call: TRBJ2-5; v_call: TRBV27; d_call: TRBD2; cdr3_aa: CASSAYELAGETQYF
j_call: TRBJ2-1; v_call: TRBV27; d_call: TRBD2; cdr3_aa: CASSFSGKDRNEQFF